This paragraph reports one T cell receptor beta chain. Germline assignment: CDR1 SGHRS and CDR2 YFSETQ. V shed 4 bases and J 8 bases; nucleotides not matched to a gene: 5. The CDR3 runs to 14 residues. This specimen comes from a study of HIV-infected children after antiretroviral therapy interruption. Unique molecular identifiers were included in an RNA-based 3' RACE TCR library. TCRdb reprocessed the 3' RACE reads with MiXCR, giving one entry per CDR3 protein. This table holds about 86,000 distinct CDR3 sequences, approximately 6.9% found once. Documented treatment: PENTA 11 planned treatment interruption arm or continuous ART arm.

The TCR sequence derives from a pool of human donors with HIV. The genes are TRBV5-1 and TRBJ1-6; 8 nucleotides align to TRBD1. Sequences were derived from CD45RA+ CD4+ T cells from PBMCs, pooled from several time points, sampled from a donor given antiretroviral therapy, either interrupted or continuous. Subset in this sample: naive CD4+ CD45RA+ CD45RO- T cells. CDR3 coding DNA: TGCGCCAGCAGCCCGGGACAGGCTGATTCACCCCTCCACTTT. Translation gives CASSPGQADSPLHF.